This T cell receptor (beta chain) comes out of a study of T cells after yellow fever vaccination. In TCRdb, the 5' RACE reads were re-called with MiXCR into one record per CDR3 protein. The top ten hold 15% to 20% of the sample, which has some 600,000 distinct CDR3 sequences, about 15% seen once. CDR1 LGHDT and CDR2 YNNKEL come from the germline V gene (reference sequence). This CDR3 region has 14 residues. V shed 0 bases and J shed 4 bases, with 8 bases lying between them. The sequence was obtained from a man aged 18-30 years who received the YFV17D yellow fever vaccine. This chain connects TRBV3-1 to TRBJ2-3; maybe TRBD1 (5 bases). The sequencing here drew on PBMCs, taken about 5 days after the first yellow fever vaccination. The CDR3 DNA follows: TGTGCCAGCAGCCAAGATGCAGGGCCAGATACGCAGTATTTT. Residues: CASSQDAGPDTQYF.